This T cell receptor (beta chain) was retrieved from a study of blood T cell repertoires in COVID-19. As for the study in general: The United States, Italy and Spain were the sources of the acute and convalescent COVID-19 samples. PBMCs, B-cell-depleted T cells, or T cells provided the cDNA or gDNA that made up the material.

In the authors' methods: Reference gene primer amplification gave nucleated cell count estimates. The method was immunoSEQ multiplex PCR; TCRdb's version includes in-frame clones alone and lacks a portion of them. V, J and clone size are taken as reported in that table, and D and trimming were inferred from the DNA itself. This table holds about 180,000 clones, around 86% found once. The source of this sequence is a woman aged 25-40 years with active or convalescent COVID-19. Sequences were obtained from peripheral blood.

The CDR3 DNA reads as TGTGCCAGCTCTACAATGGGACAGTTTCGTGGTGAAGCTTTCTTT. Protein sequence: CASSTMGQFRGEAFF. V is TRBV6-5 and J is TRBJ1-1, with 7 bases that match TRBD1. The CDR3 sequence is 15 residues long. Trimming cost V 8 bases and J 7 bases; bases outside gene matches: 16. Looked up from germline, CDR1 is MNHEY and CDR2 is SVGAGI.